This T cell receptor (beta chain) was sequenced for a study of blood T cell repertoires in COVID-19. About the research overall: T cells, B-cell-depleted T cells, or PBMCs supplied cDNA or gDNA.

This CDR3 spans 14 amino acids. Germline V gives CDR1 MRHNA, CDR2 SNTAGT. V was shortened by 3 bases and J by 1 base, with 6 bases between the two germline ends. Generated by immunoSEQ multiplex PCR, the TCRdb table keeps only in-frame clones and is missing some. This sample yields about 400,000 clones, of which around 90% are seen a single time; roughly 2% belongs to the top ten. What was sequenced was PBMCs or T cells enriched from blood (not recorded which). V is TRBV6-4 and J is TRBJ2-2; D uncertain. The clonotype originates from a woman between 35 and 50 years old with acute COVID-19. The CDR3 loop is CASSEQVNTGELFF. CDR3 bases: TGTGCCAGCAGTGAGCAGGTGAACACCGGGGAGCTGTTTTTT.